The 10 T cell receptor beta chains in this list originate from one sample, sequenced in a study of monozygotic twins with inflammatory bowel disease. Following a re-call of the 5' RACE reads, TCRdb has one entry per CDR3 protein and lacks DNA. In all, the sample yields under 150,000 distinct CDR3 sequences. The specimen was blood. The source is a human donor with ulcerative colitis or Crohn's disease, or a healthy co-twin of an affected twin (not recorded which).

The V call is TRBV15, the J call TRBJ2-4; lacking DNA, the TRBD1 call made by TCRdb goes unchecked. The CDR3 extends over 16 amino acids. Germline CDR1 and CDR2: LNHNV and YYDKDF (reference sequence). CDR3 amino acids: CATSRDTGGVKNIQYF.

The genes are TRBV9 and TRBJ2-5; TCRdb selects TRBD2, and the lack of DNA leaves this call unchecked. The CDR3 spans 17 residues. Germline V gene data show CDR1 as SGDLS and CDR2 as YYNGEE. CDR3 loop: CASSVVGLAGGQETQYF.

This CDR3 is CASRPDRGRVSNQPQHF. The chain combines TRBV6-1 with TRBJ1-5; TCRdb's D gene call, TRBD1, goes unchecked for lack of DNA. This CDR3 has 17 residues. The germline gives CDR1 MNHNS, CDR2 SASEGT.

This chain uses TRBV12-3 or TRBV12-4 with TRBJ2-2; absent DNA, TCRdb's TRBD1 call cannot be checked. This CDR3 is 16 amino acids long. CDR3 in amino acids: CASRTHSRGNTGELFF.

The V gene is TRBV27, the J gene TRBJ1-5. Per germline, CDR1 MNHEY and CDR2 SMNVEV (reference sequence). The CDR3 covers 15 residues. This CDR3 is CASSLYRNSGQPQHF.

V gene TRBV5-1 combines with J gene TRBJ2-7; the D call of TRBD1 rests on TCRdb alone, since no DNA is present to check it. Germline CDR1 and CDR2: SGHRS and YFSETQ. CDR3 length: 14 amino acids. CDR3 amino acids: CASSKTGGGYEKYF.

The chain's CDR3 is CASSLRGADYEQYF. This sequence joins TRBV27 and TRBJ2-7; the TRBD1 assignment by TCRdb is unverifiable without DNA. Germline V CDR1 and CDR2: MNHEY, SMNVEV (reference sequence). This CDR3 is 14 amino acids long.

The chain has TRBV4-3 and TRBJ2-5. The CDR3 sequence is 13 residues long. Per germline, CDR1 LGHNA and CDR2 YSLEER. CDR3 protein: CASSPSDQETQYF.

The chain links TRBV7-2 to TRBJ2-6. Germline values: CDR1 SGHTA, CDR2 FQGNSA. This CDR3 is built from 16 residues. The CDR3 sequence: CASSLEASSGANVLTF. Full variable domain (missing parts from reference TRBV7-2 and TRBJ2-6): GAGVSQSPSNKVTEKGKDVELRCDPISGHTALYWYRQSLGQGLEFLIYFQGNSAPDKSGLPSDRFSAERTGGSVSTLTIQRTQQEDSAVYLCASSLEASSGANVLTFGAGSRLTVL.

This rearrangement joins TRBV7-9 to TRBJ1-2; TCRdb selects TRBD1, and the lack of DNA leaves this call unchecked. The germline gives CDR1 SEHNR, CDR2 FQNEAQ (reference sequence). CDR3 length equals 14 residues. The CDR3 reads CASSLTDKGYGYTF.